This T cell receptor beta chain was found in a study of T cell repertoires in cytomegalovirus infection. Across the study: Public TCR beta signatures marked donors with CMV infection and the matching HLA.

The V segment lost 2 bases and the J segment 1 base; nucleotides outside the gene matches: 10. This CDR3 has 19 residues. Germline CDR1 and CDR2: MDHEN and SYDVKM. The sample holds many counts of this clonotype. Its specificity is unknown. TCRdb fed the reads into MiXCR, producing one record per CDR3 protein. The sample lists some 800,000 distinct CDR3 sequences; about 27% were seen once. Findings and caveats of the study: HLA-C-restricted CMV-specific TCR beta clonotypes were dominant in the ex vivo response.

The sequence derives from a human donor in good health (CMV status not recorded). Some clones in this sample may be carry-over from other donors' samples. This specimen consisted of cultured CD8+ T cells from PBMCs, obtained from culture after CMV antigen stimulation. The chain employs TRBV28 and TRBJ2-4, with 11 bases fitting TRBD2. This chain's CDR3 is CASSLRLAGTSLAKNIQYF. Written as DNA, the CDR3 is TGTGCCAGCAGTTTAAGACTAGCGGGAACCTCTCTCGCCAAAAACATTCAGTACTTC.